This record looks at one T cell receptor (beta chain) sequence and its context. The data belong to a study of cytotoxic CD8 clonotypes in ibrutinib-treated CLL. The repertoire was sequenced with immunoSEQ multiplex PCR; TCRdb's copy has only in-frame clones and lacks some. The sample lists some 50,000 clones, approximately 69% occurring once. Source: PBMCs, taken after 12 months of ibrutinib treatment. This receptor was taken from a human donor with chronic lymphocytic leukemia.

CDR3 region: CASSSTGAYTYEQYF. The CDR3 nucleotides are TGTGCCAGCAGCTCGACAGGGGCCTATACCTACGAGCAGTACTTC. The J gene is TRBJ2-7, the V gene TRBV5-6; 8 positions agree with TRBD1. Germline loops: CDR1 SGHDT, CDR2 YYEEEE. The V and J ends lost 3 bases and 2 bases, in that order; junction bases with no gene match: 7. The CDR3 contains 15 residues.